This TCR beta chain originates from a study of blood T cells in healthy people across ages. There are a few counts of this clonotype. Its antigen is not known. Germline-derived CDR1 and CDR2 are LGHNA and YNFKEQ. V dropped 0 bases and J dropped 1 base, with 7 bases sitting between them. This CDR3 comprises 15 residues. General observations from the study: The donors' CMV status was not determined, possibly confounding changes in expanded clonotypes. When one million T cells were used, diversity estimates were thought to be underestimates.

Total RNA, at least 6 micrograms per sample, was extracted from PBMCs. A second PCR, run for about 7 to 11 cycles, used a sample-barcoded 5' primer plus a J-beta primer mix. All samples gave at least 2.5 million CDR3-containing paired-end reads. One entry per CDR3 protein, called by TCRdb with MiXCR from the 5' RACE reads. The sample lists hundreds of thousands of distinct CDR3 sequences, roughly 58% occurring once. Sequencing used blood. This TCR derives from a man between 60 and 70 years old in good health. The chain combines TRBV4-2 with TRBJ2-4; TRBD2 might be the D (5 bases). The CDR3 DNA is TGTGCCAGCAGCCAAGAGCCGGGGGCCAAAAACATTCAGTACTTC. Its protein is CASSQEPGAKNIQYF.